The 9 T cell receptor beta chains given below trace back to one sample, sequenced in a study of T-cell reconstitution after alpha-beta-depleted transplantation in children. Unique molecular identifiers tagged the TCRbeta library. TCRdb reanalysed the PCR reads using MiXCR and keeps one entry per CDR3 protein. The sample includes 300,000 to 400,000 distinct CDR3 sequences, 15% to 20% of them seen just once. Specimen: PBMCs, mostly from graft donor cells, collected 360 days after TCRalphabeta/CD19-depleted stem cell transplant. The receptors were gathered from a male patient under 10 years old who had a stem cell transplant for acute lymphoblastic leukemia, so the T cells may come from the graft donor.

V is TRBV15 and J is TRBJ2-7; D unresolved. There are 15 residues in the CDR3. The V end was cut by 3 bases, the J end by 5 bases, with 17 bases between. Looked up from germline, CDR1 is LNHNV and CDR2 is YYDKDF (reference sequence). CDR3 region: CATSSRDTPLHEQYF. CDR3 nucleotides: TGTGCCACCAGCAGCAGAGATACGCCTCTACACGAGCAGTACTTC.

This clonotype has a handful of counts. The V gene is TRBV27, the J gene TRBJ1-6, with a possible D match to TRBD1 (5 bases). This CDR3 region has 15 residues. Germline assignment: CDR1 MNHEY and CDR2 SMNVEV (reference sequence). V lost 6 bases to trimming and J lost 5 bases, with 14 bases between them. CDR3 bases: TGTGCCAGCAGACTTGGGACGAGGGATAATTCACCCCTCCACTTT. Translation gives CASRLGTRDNSPLHF.

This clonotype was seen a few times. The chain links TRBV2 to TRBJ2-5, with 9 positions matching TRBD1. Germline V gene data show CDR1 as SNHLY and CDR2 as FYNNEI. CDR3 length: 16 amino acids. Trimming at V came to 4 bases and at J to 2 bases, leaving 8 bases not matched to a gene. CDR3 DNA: TGTGCCAGCAGTGCTGGCACAGGGGGCGGACAAGAGACCCAGTACTTC. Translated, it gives CASSAGTGGGQETQYF.

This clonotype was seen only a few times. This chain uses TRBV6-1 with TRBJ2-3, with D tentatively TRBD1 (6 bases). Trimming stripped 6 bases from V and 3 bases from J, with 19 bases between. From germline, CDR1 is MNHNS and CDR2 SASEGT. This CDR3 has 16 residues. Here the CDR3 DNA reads TGTGCCAGCAGAGGGGAAAGGGGCAGGGGTACAGATACGCAGTATTTT. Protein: CASRGERGRGTDTQYF.

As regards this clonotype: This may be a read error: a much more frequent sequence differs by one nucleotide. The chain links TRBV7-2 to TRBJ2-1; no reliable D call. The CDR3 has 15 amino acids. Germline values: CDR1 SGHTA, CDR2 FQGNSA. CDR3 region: CASSLVHSLGNEEFF. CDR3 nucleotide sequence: TGTGCCAGCAGCTTAGTTCACTCCCTCGGAAATGAGGAGTTCTTC. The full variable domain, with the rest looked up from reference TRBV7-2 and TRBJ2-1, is GAGVSQSPSNKVTEKGKDVELRCDPISGHTALYWYRQSLGQGLEFLIYFQGNSAPDKSGLPSDRFSAERTGGSVSTLTIQRTQQEDSAVYLCASSLVHSLGNEEFFGPGTRLTVL.

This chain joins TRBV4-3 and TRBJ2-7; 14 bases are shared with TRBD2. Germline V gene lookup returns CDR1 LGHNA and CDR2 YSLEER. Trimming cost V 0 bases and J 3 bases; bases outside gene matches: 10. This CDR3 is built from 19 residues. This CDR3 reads CASSQDPGLAGVLSYEQYF. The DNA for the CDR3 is TGCGCCAGCAGCCAAGACCCGGGACTAGCGGGAGTACTGAGCTACGAGCAGTACTTC.

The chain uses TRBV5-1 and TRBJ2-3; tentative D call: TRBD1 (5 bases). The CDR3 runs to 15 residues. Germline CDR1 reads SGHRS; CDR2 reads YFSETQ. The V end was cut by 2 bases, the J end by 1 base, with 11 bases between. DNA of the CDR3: TGCGCCAGCAGCTTAACTACAGGACGCACAGATACGCAGTATTTT. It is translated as CASSLTTGRTDTQYF.

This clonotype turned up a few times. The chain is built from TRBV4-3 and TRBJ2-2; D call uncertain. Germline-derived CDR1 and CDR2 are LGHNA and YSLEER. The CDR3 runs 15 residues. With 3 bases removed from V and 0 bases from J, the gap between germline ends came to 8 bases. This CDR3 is CASSQLITNTGELFF. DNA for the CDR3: TGCGCCAGCAGCCAGCTGATTACGAACACCGGGGAGCTGTTTTTT.

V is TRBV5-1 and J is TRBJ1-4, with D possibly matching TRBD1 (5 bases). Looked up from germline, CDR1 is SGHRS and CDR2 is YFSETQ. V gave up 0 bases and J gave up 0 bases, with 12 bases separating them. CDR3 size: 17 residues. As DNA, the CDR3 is TGCGCCAGCAGCTTGGGCCCGACGACAGCAACTAATGAAAAACTGTTTTTT. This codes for CASSLGPTTATNEKLFF.